The 5 T cell receptor beta chains below were found in one sample sequenced in a study of cytomegalovirus exposure and HLA in healthy donors. PCR was performed using 60 Vbeta and 13 Jbeta primers. Generated by immunoSEQ multiplex PCR, the TCRdb table keeps only in-frame clones and is missing some. The data contain tens of thousands of clones, 80% to 90% of them singletons. The specimen sequenced was PBMCs. The source is a woman aged 18 to 35 in good health and CMV-seropositive.

J is TRBJ2-7 and V is TRBV5-4; 8 bases are a match to TRBD1. The CDR3 sequence is 14 residues long. The junction had 7 bases not matched to a gene; V was cut back by 5 bases and J by 3 bases. Germline V CDR1 and CDR2: SGHNT, YYREEE (reference sequence). The CDR3 is CASSPGTGDYEQYF. The CDR3 nucleotides are TGTGCCAGCAGTCCCGGGACAGGTGACTACGAGCAGTACTTC.

This chain joins TRBV5-6 and TRBJ2-4, with D tentatively TRBD2 (5 bases). Between the trimmed V and J ends, which lost 0 bases and 0 bases, there was a span of 7 bases. The germline V gene has CDR1 SGHDT and CDR2 YYEEEE. CDR3 size: 15 residues. The CDR3 bases are TGTGCCAGCAGCTTGGTGGACTTAGCCAAAAACATTCAGTACTTC. Residues: CASSLVDLAKNIQYF. The whole variable domain, remainder taken from reference TRBV5-6 and TRBJ2-4, is DAGVTQSPTHLIKTRGQQVTLRCSPKSGHDTVSWYQQALGQGPQFIFQYYEEEERQRGNFPDRFSGHQFPNYSSELNVNALLLGDSALYLCASSLVDLAKNIQYFGAGTRLSVL.

This sequence joins TRBV6-1 and TRBJ2-5; possibly TRBD1 for D (5 bases). Trimming removed 6 bases at V and 0 bases at J, with 14 bases between. The germline gives CDR1 MNHNS, CDR2 SASEGT. The CDR3 runs 15 residues. In nucleotides, the CDR3 is TGTGCCAGCAGCCTCAGACACAGGTACCAAGAGACCCAGTACTTC. The encoded protein is CASSLRHRYQETQYF.

This clone was detected only once. The chain carries TRBV25-1 and TRBJ2-7; TRBD2 matches at 9 bases. The length of the CDR3 is 15 residues. Germline CDR1 is MGHDK and CDR2 is SYGVNS. The V and J ends lost 3 bases and 4 bases, in that order; junction bases with no gene match: 7. This chain's CDR3 is CASSDRAGGPYEQYF. Here the CDR3 DNA reads TGTGCCAGCAGTGATCGGGCGGGAGGGCCTTACGAGCAGTACTTC.

The J gene is TRBJ2-3, the V gene TRBV20-1; D gene unclear. The CDR3 runs to 11 residues. V lost 3 bases to trimming and J lost 6 bases, with 7 bases between them. CDR1 DFQATT and CDR2 SNEGSKA come from the germline V gene (reference sequence). The CDR3 bases are TGCAGTGCTAGTACTCTTGATACGCAGTATTTT. It codes for CSASTLDTQYF.